This paragraph reports one TCR beta chain. Its antigen is not known. The data originate from a study of shared clonotypes between healthy human individuals. Findings of the study overall: The sole specimen, blood, was sampled, and tissue repertoires likely differ.

Donors, healthy HIV-negative adults, lacked recent acute infections or vaccinations. Assay used: immunoSEQ multiplex PCR; TCRdb lists only in-frame clones, some missing. Of 2.3 million or so clones in the sample, approximately 93% were seen once. From germline, CDR1 is MDHEN and CDR2 SYDVKM. The CDR3 totals 17 residues. V gave up 1 base and J gave up 4 bases, with 17 bases separating them. This receptor was identified in a young man in good health. Some clones in this sample may be carry-over from other donors' samples. Sample: naive CD4+ T cells from PBMCs. Regarding subset: CD45RA+ positively selected. The V call is TRBV28, the J call TRBJ2-1; either TRBD1 or TRBD2 may supply D (5 bases each). CDR3 in amino acids: CASSLSPARGVYNEQFF. The CDR3 region has the DNA TGTGCCAGCAGTTTATCCCCAGCGAGGGGAGTTTACAATGAGCAGTTCTTC.